This TCR beta chain was captured in a study of CD8 T cells in ankylosing spondylitis. The CDR3 is 15 amino acids. V lost 5 bases and J lost 0, with 11 bases in between. Germline V CDR1 and CDR2: MNHEY, SMNVEV (reference sequence). TCRdb called the 5' RACE reads again in MiXCR, with one record for every CDR3 protein. Of about 140,000 distinct CDR3 sequences in the sample, roughly 8.4% were seen once. In its sample, this clonotype was seen many times. The sequence came from a male donor with ankylosing spondylitis. V and J are TRBV27 and TRBJ2-1; D perhaps matches TRBD2 (6 bases). The sequencing sample was made of synovial fluid, either unsorted or a sorted T cell fraction (not recorded which). The CDR3 nucleotides are TGTGCCAGCAGTCCTCGGGGGAACTCCTACAATGAGCAGTTCTTC. Protein sequence: CASSPRGNSYNEQFF.